The following is a T cell receptor beta chain sequence with its context. RNA transcripts were the template for amplifying TCR beta CDR3 regions. HTBI primers were used for first-round RT-PCR of the TCR CDR3. MiXCR, applied by TCRdb to the multiplex PCR reads, yields one record per CDR3 protein. The data contain a few hundred thousand distinct CDR3 sequences, just under 15% of them seen just once; the ten biggest clones take up approximately 30%. This record belongs to a study of T cells in Graves' hyperthyroidism and ophthalmopathy. Trimming stripped 7 bases from V and 5 bases from J, with 8 bases between. From germline, CDR1 is MDHEN and CDR2 SYDVKM. CDR3 length equals 12 residues. Patients aged 18 to 65 had newly diagnosed hyperthyroidism that had lasted under 2 months.

The chain couples TRBV28 to TRBJ1-4; D remains unclear. The sequencing input was blood. The sequence came from a woman younger than 45 with Graves' hyperthyroidism. CDR3 DNA: TGTGCCAGCATCGGCCTAAATGAAAAACTGTTTTTT. This sequence encodes CASIGLNEKLFF.